Sequencing of this T cell receptor beta chain was carried out in a study of blood T cell repertoires in COVID-19. Background on the study: Samples came from the United States, Italy and Spain, spanning acute and convalescent COVID-19.

The CDR3 is 13 amino acids. Germline CDR1 is MNHNS and CDR2 is SASEGT. The V end was cut by 1 base, the J end by 9 bases, with 11 bases between. Under the authors' procedure: Amplifying reference gene primers gave estimates of nucleated cell counts. Using immunoSEQ multiplex PCR, the repertoire was profiled, and TCRdb retains in-frame clones only, with some absent. The DNA gave D and trimming, while V, J and clone size come from that table. The table lists about 280,000 clones, around 88% of them singletons. J is TRBJ2-3 and V is TRBV6-1; D is uncertain. The sequenced sample was peripheral blood. The sequence came from a man aged 35 to 55 with acute or convalescent COVID-19. CDR3 protein: CASSEESRSTQYF. The CDR3 DNA is TGTGCCAGCAGTGAAGAGAGCCGAAGCACGCAGTATTTT.